This T cell receptor (beta chain) was recorded in a study of Ad26.COV2.S vaccination and SARS-CoV-2 variants (dated by TCRdb to 2020 to 2023). Study-level background: Vaccine-arm donors were drawn from COV1001, a multicentre, randomized, double-blind, placebo-controlled phase I-IIa trial of Ad26.COV2.S in healthy adults. Trial participants were randomized into five groups of five, in which low-dose or high-dose Ad26.COV2.S was given once or twice, or placebo was given on both occasions. Ad26.COV2.S was administered intramuscularly at 5 x 10^10 or 1 x 10^11 viral particles, either as a single shot or as two shots given 56 days apart. TCRbeta repertoire sequencing served as the tool for gauging how specific and how broad the SARS-CoV-2-reactive T cell receptors were following Ad26.COV2.S vaccination. A total of 32 samples were included in the TCR-sequenced set, comprising roughly 19 Ad26.COV2.S vaccine recipients, 5 placebo recipients and 8 SARS-CoV-2 convalescent individuals. Investigators did not know the trial group allocation while performing experiments and assessing outcomes. Results the study describes overall, beyond this receptor: Non-spike TCR breadth was comparable between vaccine and placebo recipients, consistent with the vaccine containing only spike. Ad26.COV2.S recipients had higher spike-specific TCR breadth than placebo recipients (P = 0.0014). Comparing responses between vaccine doses or regimens was not something the study was powered to do. Substantial breadth of spike-specific CD8+ and CD4+ T cell responses was reported after vaccination. The authors noted that total T cell responses may have been underestimated by the TCR breadth and depth analyses.

The intended sense of this specimen's treatment or condition label: some 20 received Ad26.COV2.S at low or high dose, single or two shots; roughly 5 received placebo; per-sample allocation not given. For vaccine and placebo recipients, repertoires were sequenced using samples collected on day 63 after the first injection. Between 29 July and 7 August 2020, Cohort 1b enrolled some 25 adults aged 18-55 years at one site in Boston, USA. Ad26.COV2.S consisted of a replication-incompetent adenovirus type 26 vector by which a prefusion-stabilized SARS-CoV-2 spike protein from the original Wuhan strain was expressed. Concerning this clone itself: The antigen it binds to is not known. One base away there is no much larger clone; base qualities are not given.

The immunoSEQ Assay was the method used to sequence TCRbeta CDR3 regions. After extraction, genomic DNA underwent amplification by bias-controlled multiplex PCR, followed by high-throughput sequencing. In the source study's methods: Collapsing and filtering of sequences were performed to quantify the absolute abundance of each unique TCRbeta CDR3 region. T cell fraction was estimated by normalization of TCRbeta template counts to usable DNA, with usable DNA being measured through amplification of reference genes present in all nucleated cells. Repertoire TCRs were annotated as SARS-CoV-2-specific when V gene, CDR3 amino acid sequence and J gene were exactly matched to a known reactive TCR set. The reference SARS-CoV-2 TCR set came from MIRA and was filtered for enrichment in COVID-19-positive ImmuneCODE repertoires, removing public or cross-reactive TCRs. Drawing on the MIRA antigens, annotated TCRs were analysed further at the level of specific ORF or position within ORF. Breadth was defined as the number of annotated unique rearrangements divided by the total number of unique productive rearrangements, and depth was defined as the summed frequency of the annotated unique rearrangements. Two-sided Wilcoxon rank-sum tests were used to compare TCR breadth between groups. As stored in TCRdb, this immuneACCESS dataset retains in-frame rearrangements with V and J assigned. A fraction of the clones does not appear; measured against another copy, unresolved V genes explain less than half of the discrepancy, and the remainder lacks a known reason. Clonal size and the V and J genes are those of that table, whereas D and trimming came from the DNA. Within this sample are some 300,000 clones, with around 84% of them counted one time only. The ten largest clones represent 1.5% to 2.5% of the sample.

The TCR sequence derives from a person aged 18-60 years who received the Ad26.COV2.S COVID-19 vaccine or a placebo. The input for sequencing was peripheral blood, taken in a trial of Ad26.COV2.S vaccine versus placebo.

The CDR3 sequence is CASSMIFGGNGNTEAFF. The sequence in DNA is TGTGCCAGTAGTATGATTTTTGGGGGCAACGGGAACACTGAAGCTTTCTTT. This chain is built from TRBV19 and TRBJ1-1; the D gene is perhaps TRBD1, on 6 matching bases. The CDR3 covers 17 residues, taking in both the cysteine and the phenylalanine. The retained sequence is limited to the CDR3, 51 bases, with the frame set at the first base. The CDR1 and CDR2 encoded by the germline V gene (reference sequence) are LNHDA and SQIVND. Cut back by 3 bases and 1 base, the V and J ends lie 18 bases apart.